The T cell receptor beta chain under discussion was sequenced for a study of blood T cells in healthy people across ages. The CDR3 runs 16 residues. Germline values: CDR1 SGHVS, CDR2 FQNEAQ. The V gene end was trimmed by 1 base and the J gene end by 4 bases; junction bases not matched to a gene: 6. Together with a sample-barcoded 5' primer, a J-beta primer mix was included in a second PCR lasting about 6 to 11 cycles. From the 5' RACE reads, TCRdb called clonotypes with MiXCR, one entry per CDR3 protein. Altogether some 940,000 distinct CDR3 sequences are present, about 27% being singletons, with the ten largest covering more than 8.5%. The sample holds many counts of this clonotype. These data were also reused for a study on T cells of mothers and their children.

The chain combines TRBV7-8 with TRBJ2-1, with 8 bases aligning to TRBD1. This clonotype was sampled from a woman in her forties in good health. Sample: blood. The CDR3 DNA is TGTGCCAGCAGCTTAGAAGGGACAGGAGGTTACAATGAGCAGTTCTTC. Protein sequence: CASSLEGTGGYNEQFF.